Sequencing of this T cell receptor (beta chain) was carried out in a study of blood T cell repertoires in COVID-19. Study overall: Acute and convalescent COVID-19 samples came from the United States, Italy and Spain. Sources were T cells, B-cell-depleted T cells, or PBMCs; the material itself was cDNA or gDNA.

This clone was observed a single time. Authors' methods: The assay estimated nucleated cells by amplifying reference gene primers. Here immunoSEQ multiplex PCR was the method, and the copy in TCRdb shows in-frame clones only, minus some. That table gives V, J and clone size, and the DNA gave D and trimming. The table lists more than 110,000 clones, approximately 84% of them singletons. The V and J ends lost 1 base and 1 base, in that order; junction bases with no gene match: 3. CDR3 length equals 15 residues. The germline V gene has CDR1 SGHDN and CDR2 FVKESK. The receptor was isolated from a human donor in a cohort sampled during active COVID-19. The sequenced material came from peripheral blood. This chain joins TRBV14 and TRBJ1-2; TRBD1 matches at 7 bases. CDR3 in amino acids: CASSQGQGINYGYTF. The CDR3 DNA sequence: TGTGCCAGCAGCCAAGGACAGGGCATTAACTATGGCTACACCTTC.